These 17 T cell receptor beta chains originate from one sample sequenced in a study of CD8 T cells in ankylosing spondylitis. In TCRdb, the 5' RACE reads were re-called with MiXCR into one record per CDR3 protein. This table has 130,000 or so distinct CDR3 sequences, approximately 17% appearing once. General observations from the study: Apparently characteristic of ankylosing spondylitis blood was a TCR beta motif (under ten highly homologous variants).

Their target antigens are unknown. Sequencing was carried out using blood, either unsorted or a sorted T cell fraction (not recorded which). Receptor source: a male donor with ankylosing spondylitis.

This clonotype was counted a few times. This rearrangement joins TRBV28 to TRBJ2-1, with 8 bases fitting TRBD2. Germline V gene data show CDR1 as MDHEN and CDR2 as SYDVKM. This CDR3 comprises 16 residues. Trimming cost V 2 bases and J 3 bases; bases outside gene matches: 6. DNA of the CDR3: TGTGCCAGCAGTTTACCGGGACTAGGGAACTACAATGAGCAGTTCTTC. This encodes CASSLPGLGNYNEQFF.

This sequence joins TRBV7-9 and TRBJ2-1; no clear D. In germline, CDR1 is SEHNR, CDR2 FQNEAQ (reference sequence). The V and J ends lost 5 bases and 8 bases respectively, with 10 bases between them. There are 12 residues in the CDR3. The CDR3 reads CASSATLDEQFF. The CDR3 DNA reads TGTGCCAGCAGCGCCACTCTGGATGAGCAGTTCTTC.

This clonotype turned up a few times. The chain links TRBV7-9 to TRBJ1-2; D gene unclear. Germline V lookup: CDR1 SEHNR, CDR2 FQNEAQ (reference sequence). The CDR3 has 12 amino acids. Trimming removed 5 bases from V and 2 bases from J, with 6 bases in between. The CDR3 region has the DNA TGTGCCAGCAGCGCTGGCAACTATGGCTACACCTTC. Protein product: CASSAGNYGYTF.

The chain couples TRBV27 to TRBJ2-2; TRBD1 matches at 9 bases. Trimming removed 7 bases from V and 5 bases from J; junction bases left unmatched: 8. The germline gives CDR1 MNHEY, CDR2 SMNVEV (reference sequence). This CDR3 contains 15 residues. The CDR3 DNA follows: TGTGCCAGCAAAGGACAGGGGACGCGAACCGGGGAGCTGTTTTTT. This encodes CASKGQGTRTGELFF.

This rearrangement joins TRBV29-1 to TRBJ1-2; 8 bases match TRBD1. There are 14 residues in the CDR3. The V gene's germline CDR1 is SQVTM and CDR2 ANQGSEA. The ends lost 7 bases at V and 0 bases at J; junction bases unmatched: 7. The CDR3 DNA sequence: TGCAGCGGGGATACAGGGGGAGCTAACTATGGCTACACCTTC. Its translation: CSGDTGGANYGYTF.

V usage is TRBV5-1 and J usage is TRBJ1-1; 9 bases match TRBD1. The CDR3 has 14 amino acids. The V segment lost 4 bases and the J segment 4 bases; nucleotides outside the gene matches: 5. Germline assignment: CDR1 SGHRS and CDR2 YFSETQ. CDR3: CASSLGTGFTEAFF. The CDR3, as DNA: TGCGCCAGCAGCCTTGGGACAGGGTTCACTGAAGCTTTCTTT.

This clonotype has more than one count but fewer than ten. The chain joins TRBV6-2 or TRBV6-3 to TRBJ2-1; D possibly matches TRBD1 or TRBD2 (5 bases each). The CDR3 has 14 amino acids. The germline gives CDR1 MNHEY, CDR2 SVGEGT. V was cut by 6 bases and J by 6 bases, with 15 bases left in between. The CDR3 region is CASRFREGVNEQFF. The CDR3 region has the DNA TGTGCCAGCAGGTTTCGGGAAGGGGTCAATGAGCAGTTCTTC.

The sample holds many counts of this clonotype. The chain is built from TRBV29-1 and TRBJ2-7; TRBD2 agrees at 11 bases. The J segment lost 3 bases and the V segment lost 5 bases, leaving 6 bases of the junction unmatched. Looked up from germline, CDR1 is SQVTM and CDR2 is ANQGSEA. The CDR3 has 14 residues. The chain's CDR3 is CSVSQGTSGYEQYF. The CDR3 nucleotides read TGCAGCGTTTCCCAGGGGACTAGCGGCTACGAGCAGTACTTC.

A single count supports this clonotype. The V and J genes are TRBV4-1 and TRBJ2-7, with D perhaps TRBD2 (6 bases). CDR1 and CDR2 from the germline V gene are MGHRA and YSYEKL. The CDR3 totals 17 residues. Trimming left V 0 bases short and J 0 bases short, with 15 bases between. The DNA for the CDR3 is TGCGCCAGCAGCCAAGAGGGGGGACCGAGGAGCTCCTACGAGCAGTACTTC. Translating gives CASSQEGGPRSSYEQYF.

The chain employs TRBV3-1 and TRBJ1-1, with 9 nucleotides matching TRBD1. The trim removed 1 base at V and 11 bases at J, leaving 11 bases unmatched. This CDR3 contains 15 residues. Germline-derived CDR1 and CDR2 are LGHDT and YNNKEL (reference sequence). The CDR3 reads CASSQVDGQGIAAFF. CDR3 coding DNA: TGTGCCAGCAGCCAAGTGGATGGACAGGGGATTGCGGCTTTCTTT. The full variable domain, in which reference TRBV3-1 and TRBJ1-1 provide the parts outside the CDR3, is DTAVSQTPKYLVTQMGNDKSIKCEQNLGHDTMYWYKQDSKKFLKIMFSYNNKELIINETVPNRFSPKSPDKAHLNLHINSLELGDSAVYFCASSQVDGQGIAAFFGQGTRLTVV.

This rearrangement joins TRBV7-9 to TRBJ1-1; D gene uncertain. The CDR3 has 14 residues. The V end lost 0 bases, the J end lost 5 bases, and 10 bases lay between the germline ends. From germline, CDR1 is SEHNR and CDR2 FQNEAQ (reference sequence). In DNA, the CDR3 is TGTGCCAGCAGCTTAGCTTACGGGTCTACTGAAGCTTTCTTT. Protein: CASSLAYGSTEAFF.

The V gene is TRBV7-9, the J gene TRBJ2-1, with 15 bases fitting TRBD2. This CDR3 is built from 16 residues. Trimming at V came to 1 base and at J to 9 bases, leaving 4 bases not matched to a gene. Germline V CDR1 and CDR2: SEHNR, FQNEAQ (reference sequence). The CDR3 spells CASSLVGTSGRSEQFF. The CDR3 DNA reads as TGTGCCAGCAGCTTAGTGGGGACTAGCGGGAGGAGTGAGCAGTTCTTC.

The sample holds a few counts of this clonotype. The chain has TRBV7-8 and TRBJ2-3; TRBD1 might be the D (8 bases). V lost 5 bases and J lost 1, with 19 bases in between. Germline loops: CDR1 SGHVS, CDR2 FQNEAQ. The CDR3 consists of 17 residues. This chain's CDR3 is CASSPTGGRAGTDTQYF. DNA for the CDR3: TGTGCCAGCAGCCCAACAGGGGGGAGGGCCGGCACAGATACGCAGTATTTT.

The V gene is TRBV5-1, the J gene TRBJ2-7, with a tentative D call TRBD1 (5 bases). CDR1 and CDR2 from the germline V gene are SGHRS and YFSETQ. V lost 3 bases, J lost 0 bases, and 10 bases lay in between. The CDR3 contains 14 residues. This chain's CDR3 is CASSSHRSSYEQYF. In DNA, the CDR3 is TGCGCCAGCAGCTCGCACAGGAGCTCCTACGAGCAGTACTTC.

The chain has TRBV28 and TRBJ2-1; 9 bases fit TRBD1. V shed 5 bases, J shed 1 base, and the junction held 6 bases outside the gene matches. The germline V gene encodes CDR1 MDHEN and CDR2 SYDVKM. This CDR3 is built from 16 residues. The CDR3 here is CASSIPDRGSYNEQFF. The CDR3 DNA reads TGTGCCAGCAGTATCCCGGACAGGGGTTCCTACAATGAGCAGTTCTTC.

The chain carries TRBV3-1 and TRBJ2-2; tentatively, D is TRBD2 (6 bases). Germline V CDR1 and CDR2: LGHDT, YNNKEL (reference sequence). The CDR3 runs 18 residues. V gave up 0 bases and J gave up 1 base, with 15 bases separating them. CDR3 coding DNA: TGTGCCAGCAGCCAAGAAGGTAACTGGCGGGAGAACACCGGGGAGCTGTTTTTT. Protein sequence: CASSQEGNWRENTGELFF.

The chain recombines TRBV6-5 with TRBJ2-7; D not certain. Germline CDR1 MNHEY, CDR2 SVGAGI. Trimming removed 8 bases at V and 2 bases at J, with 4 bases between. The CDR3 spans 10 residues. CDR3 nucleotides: TGTGCCAGCGGGACCTACGAGCAGTACTTC. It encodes CASGTYEQYF.